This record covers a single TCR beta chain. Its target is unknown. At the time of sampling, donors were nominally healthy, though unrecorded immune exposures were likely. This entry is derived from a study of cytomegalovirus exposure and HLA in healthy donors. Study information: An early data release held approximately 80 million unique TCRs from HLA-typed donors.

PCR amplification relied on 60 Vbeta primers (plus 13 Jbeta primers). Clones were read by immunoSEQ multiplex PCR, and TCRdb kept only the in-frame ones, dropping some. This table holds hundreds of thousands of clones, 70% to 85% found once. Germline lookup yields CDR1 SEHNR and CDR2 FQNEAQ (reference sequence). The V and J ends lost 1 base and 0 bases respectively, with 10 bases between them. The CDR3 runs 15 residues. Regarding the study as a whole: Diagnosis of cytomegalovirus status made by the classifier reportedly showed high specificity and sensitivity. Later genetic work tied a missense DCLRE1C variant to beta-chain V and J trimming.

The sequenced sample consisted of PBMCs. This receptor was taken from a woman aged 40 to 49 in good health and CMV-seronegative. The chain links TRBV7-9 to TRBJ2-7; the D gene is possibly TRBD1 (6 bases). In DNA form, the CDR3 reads TGTGCCAGCAGCTTAGAGCCAGGGGTCTCCTACGAGCAGTACTTC. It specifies CASSLEPGVSYEQYF.